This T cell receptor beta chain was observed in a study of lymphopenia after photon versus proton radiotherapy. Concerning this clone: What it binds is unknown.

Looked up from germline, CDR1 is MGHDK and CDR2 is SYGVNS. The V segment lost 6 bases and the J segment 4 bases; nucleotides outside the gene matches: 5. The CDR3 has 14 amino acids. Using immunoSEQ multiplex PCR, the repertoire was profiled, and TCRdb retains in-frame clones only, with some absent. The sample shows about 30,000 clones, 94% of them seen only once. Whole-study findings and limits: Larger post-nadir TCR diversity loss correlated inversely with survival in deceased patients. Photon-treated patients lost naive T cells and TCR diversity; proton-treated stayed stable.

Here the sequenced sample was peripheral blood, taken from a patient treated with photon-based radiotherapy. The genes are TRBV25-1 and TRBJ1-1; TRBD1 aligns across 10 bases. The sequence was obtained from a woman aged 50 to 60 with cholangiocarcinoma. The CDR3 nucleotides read TGTGCCAGCAGCCCGACAGGGGGCATCACTGAAGCTTTCTTT. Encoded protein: CASSPTGGITEAFF. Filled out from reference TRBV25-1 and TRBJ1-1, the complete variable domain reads EADIYQTPRYLVIGTGKKITLECSQTMGHDKMYWYQQDPGMELHLIHYSYGVNSTEKGDLSSESTVSRIRTEHFPLTLESARPSHTSQYLCASSPTGGITEAFFGQGTRLTVV.